This paragraph covers one T cell receptor beta chain sequence. The antigen remains undetermined. Unique molecular identifiers were carried by the TCR beta cDNA libraries. With roughly 0.95 to 11 million T cells as the source, approximately 500,000 cDNA molecules resulted. Each CDR3 protein gets one entry after TCRdb re-called the PCR reads with MiXCR. The repertoire holds roughly 800,000 distinct CDR3 sequences, with 40% to 55% as singletons. This record belongs to a study of post-analysis software for immune sequencing data. Overall study context: There were relapsing-remitting, secondary progressive and progressive-relapsing multiple sclerosis among the disease courses included.

Regarding the study as a whole: Compared with controls, patients showed significantly lower normalized Chao1 diversity. Samples sharing a preparation batch grouped tightly together when assessed by F measure.

Material for sequencing was blood. The clonotype comes from a girl between 10 and 17 years old with multiple sclerosis.

DNA for the CDR3: TGTGCCAGCACCCTATTGGGGGGAGGCTCCTACAATGAGCAGTTCTTC. It translates to CASTLLGGGSYNEQFF. This chain links TRBV7-3 with TRBJ2-1; D is possibly TRBD2 (6 bases). The CDR3 sequence is 16 residues long. V shed 7 bases and J shed 0 bases, with 16 bases lying between them. The V gene's germline CDR1 is SGHTA and CDR2 FQGTGA. Together with reference TRBV7-3 and TRBJ2-1, the CDR3 gives the full variable domain: GAGVSQTPSNKVTEKGKYVELRCDPISGHTALYWYRQSLGQGPEFLIYFQGTGAADDSGLPNDRFFAVRPEGSVSTLKIQRTERGDSAVYLCASTLLGGGSYNEQFFGPGTRLTVL.